The TCR beta chain under discussion was sequenced for a study of cytomegalovirus exposure and HLA in healthy donors. The assay was immunoSEQ multiplex PCR, and TCRdb's table has in-frame clones only and misses some. Seen here are some 140,000 clones, about 88% observed once, and the top ten hold more than 20%. A word on this clone: The target antigen is unknown.

Study results and limitations: There were under 200 TCR beta chains listed as cytomegalovirus-associated. Reports indicated that the classifier achieved high specificity and sensitivity in diagnosing cytomegalovirus status.

The TCR originated in a man aged 18 to 30 in good health and CMV-seropositive. Sequenced material: PBMCs.

The CDR3 coding sequence is TGTGCCAGCTCGTGGACTAGCGGGGGGGGCAGCACAGATACGCAGTATTTT. It encodes CASSWTSGGGSTDTQYF. The chain uses TRBV18 and TRBJ2-3, with 15 bases identical to TRBD2. V was clipped by 6 bases and J by 0 bases; unmatched bases: 4. The CDR3 extends over 17 amino acids. Looked up from germline, CDR1 is KGHSH and CDR2 is LQKENI.